This T cell receptor beta chain was identified during a study of a mutant IDH1 vaccine in newly diagnosed glioma. About the research overall: Previous treatment comprised radiotherapy, temozolomide, or both, mostly both.

This CDR3 region has 16 residues. A word on this clone: Antigen specificity is unknown.

The time point denotes: week 35, safety follow-up. Alongside topical imiquimod, each dose of vaccine comprised 300 ug of mutant IDH1 20-mer peptide. Patients underwent eight vaccinations, which took place in weeks 1, 3, 5, 7, 11, 15, 19 and 23. TCRdb keeps only in-frame clones here, not all; method: immunoSEQ multiplex PCR. The sample records about 54,000 clones, 84% being singletons. General study results and limits: Changes in the top peripheral T cell clonotypes seemingly had no bearing on pseudoprogression.

This sequence was found in a woman aged 18-29 years with glioma. The sequences come from PBMCs, collected from a glioma patient whose treatment included an IDH1 peptide vaccine. V gene TRBV21-1 combines with J gene TRBJ1-2; the listed D gene, TRBD1, was not tested against the DNA. TRBV21-1 is termed a pseudogene. CDR3 amino acids: CASSLKGVQQGEGYTF. CDR3 nucleotide sequence: TGTGCCAGCAGCCTTAAAGGGGTTCAACAGGGTGAGGGCTACACCTTC.